The 12 T cell receptor beta chains listed next were all sequenced from one sample in a study of CD8+ T cells in alopecia areata (dated by TCRdb to the late 2010s). Preparation of the library involved the immunoSEQ multiplex PCR assay. RNA was extracted from all samples and reverse transcribed into cDNA, which served as template for TCR sequencing. Here the immuneACCESS table is served through TCRdb, limited to in-frame sequences with V and J called. Missing clones are a known gap in these copies; in checked studies unresolved V genes cover under half, and the rest lacks a known reason. Counted in this sample were around 100,000 clones; more than 35% of them appeared once. Around 1.4% of the sample lies in the top ten. The sequenced sample was CD4+ T cells sorted from blood. These TCRs come from a human donor with alopecia areata.

This rearrangement joins TRBV4-2 to TRBJ2-5; maybe TRBD2 (5 bases). CDR1 is LGHNA and CDR2 is YNFKEQ in the germline V gene. The CDR3 has 15 residues. Trimming pared 0 bases from V and 4 bases from J, leaving 12 bases between. In nucleotides, the CDR3 is TGTGCCAGCAGCCAAGATTACCGGGGTCTAGAGACCCAGTACTTC. Translation: CASSQDYRGLETQYF.

The CDR3 spells CASSLRQGGGETQYF. The CDR3 DNA reads as TGTGCCAGCAGCCTAAGACAGGGAGGGGGAGAGACCCAGTACTTC. This rearrangement joins TRBV11-2 to TRBJ2-5; D possibly matches TRBD1 or TRBD2 (7 bases each). Germline CDR1 is SGHAT and CDR2 is FQNNGV. With 5 bases removed from V and 4 bases from J, the gap between germline ends came to 17 bases. This CDR3 has 15 amino acids. Based on the CDR3 plus reference TRBV11-2 and TRBJ2-5, the full variable domain is EAGVAQSPRYKIIEKRQSVAFWCNPISGHATLYWYQQILGQGPKLLIQFQNNGVVDDSQLPKDRFSAERLKGVDSTLKIQPAKLEDSAVYLCASSLRQGGGETQYFGPGTRLLVL.

V is TRBV27 and J is TRBJ1-1; 7 nucleotides align to TRBD1. Germline trimming cut 3 bases from V and 0 bases from J; bases unmatched to any gene: 1. The CDR3 length is 14 residues. Germline V gives CDR1 MNHEY, CDR2 SMNVEV (reference sequence). The CDR3 nucleotides read TGTGCCAGCAGTTTGGACAGGATGAACACTGAAGCTTTCTTT. It yields the protein CASSLDRMNTEAFF.

V gene TRBV4-1 combines with J gene TRBJ1-4, with D perhaps TRBD1 (6 bases). Per the germline V gene, CDR1 is MGHRA and CDR2 is YSYEKL. Between the trimmed V and J ends, which lost 4 bases and 8 bases, there was a span of 20 bases. This CDR3 is 16 amino acids long. CDR3: CASSPNAGGLGEKLFF. CDR3 DNA sequence: TGCGCCAGCAGCCCTAACGCCGGGGGGCTTGGGGAAAAACTGTTTTTT.

This clone was observed a few times. The CDR3 bases are TGTGCCAGCAGCTTAGCAGGGAGCCTTAGCAATCAGCCCCAGCATTTT. Amino acids: CASSLAGSLSNQPQHF. The chain couples TRBV7-2 to TRBJ1-5; D is unresolved. V was cut by 0 bases and J by 0 bases, with 9 bases left in between. The CDR3 spans 16 residues. Looked up from germline, CDR1 is SGHTA and CDR2 is FQGNSA.

The chain is built from TRBV9 and TRBJ1-1, with D possibly matching TRBD1 (5 bases). Germline V CDR1 and CDR2: SGDLS, YYNGEE. The CDR3 covers 16 residues. V dropped 1 base and J dropped 2 bases, with 15 bases sitting between them. The CDR3 is CASSVMGMGTNTEAFF. The CDR3 nucleotides read TGTGCCAGCAGCGTAATGGGTATGGGGACCAACACTGAAGCTTTCTTT.

A single count supports this clone. The rearrangement links TRBV25-1 to TRBJ2-7, with D tentatively TRBD2 (6 bases). V gave up 6 bases and J gave up 3 bases, with 15 bases separating them. The CDR3 is 14 residues long. Germline V gene data show CDR1 as MGHDK and CDR2 as SYGVNS. This CDR3 reads CASRRREPNYEQYF. The CDR3 DNA is TGTGCCAGCAGACGGCGGGAACCTAACTACGAGCAGTACTTC.

V usage is TRBV12-5 and J usage is TRBJ2-3; 12 bases fit TRBD2. The germline V gene encodes CDR1 LGHNT and CDR2 FRNRAP. J was trimmed by 0 bases and V by 6 bases; bases with no gene match: 13. The CDR3 consists of 19 residues. CDR3: CASGILLAGGRSSTDTQYF. Written as DNA, the CDR3 is TGTGCTAGTGGGATTCTCCTAGCGGGGGGGAGGTCTAGCACAGATACGCAGTATTTT.

There are a few counts of this clone. The chain couples TRBV18 to TRBJ1-2; unclear D gene. Trimming took off 0 bases at V and 7 bases at J, with 24 bases between the two ends. Germline V gene data show CDR1 as KGHSH and CDR2 as LQKENI. This CDR3 has 18 residues. Here the CDR3 reads CASSPPWSLIPGGSGYTF. CDR3 sequence (DNA): TGTGCCAGCTCACCACCATGGAGTTTGATCCCGGGTGGTAGTGGCTACACCTTC.

The genes are TRBV27 and TRBJ1-6; possible D gene TRBD1, 5 bases. This CDR3 has 16 residues. V gave up 2 bases and J gave up 7 bases, with 15 bases separating them. Germline V lookup: CDR1 MNHEY, CDR2 SMNVEV (reference sequence). CDR3 DNA: TGTGCCAGCAGTTTAACGGATGGGGGGTGGAATTCACCCCTCCACTTT. Translation: CASSLTDGGWNSPLHF.

This clone is a singleton in its sample. V usage is TRBV2 and J usage is TRBJ1-1; D is undetermined. The CDR3 spans 13 residues. Germline lookup yields CDR1 SNHLY and CDR2 FYNNEI. V was clipped by 5 bases and J by 1 base, with 8 bases between them. The CDR3 DNA follows: TGTGCCAGCAGTCAGACGGGGAACACTGAAGCTTTCTTT. As protein: CASSQTGNTEAFF.

The J gene is TRBJ2-1, the V gene TRBV5-1, with TRBD1 matching 7 bases. The germline V gene has CDR1 SGHRS and CDR2 YFSETQ. J was trimmed by 6 bases and V by 3 bases; bases with no gene match: 3. This CDR3 is built from 13 residues. The chain's CDR3 is CASSSNRGNEQFF. For the CDR3, the DNA is TGCGCCAGCAGCTCAAACAGGGGCAATGAGCAGTTCTTC.